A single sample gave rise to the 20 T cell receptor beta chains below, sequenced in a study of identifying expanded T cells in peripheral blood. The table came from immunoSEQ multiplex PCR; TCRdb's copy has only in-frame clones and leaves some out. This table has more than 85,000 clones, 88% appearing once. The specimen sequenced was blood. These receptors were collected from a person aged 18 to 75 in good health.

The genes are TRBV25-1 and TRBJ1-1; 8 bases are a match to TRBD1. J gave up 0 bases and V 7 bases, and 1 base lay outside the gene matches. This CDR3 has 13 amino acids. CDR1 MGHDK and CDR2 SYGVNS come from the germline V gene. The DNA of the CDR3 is TGTGCCAGCAAGGACAGGGTGAACACTGAAGCTTTCTTT. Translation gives CASKDRVNTEAFF.

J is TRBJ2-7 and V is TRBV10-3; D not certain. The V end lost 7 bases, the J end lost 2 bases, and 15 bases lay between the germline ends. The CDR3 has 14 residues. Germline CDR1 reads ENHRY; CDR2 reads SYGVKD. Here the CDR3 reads CAITPGTQTYEQYF. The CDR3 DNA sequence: TGTGCCATCACCCCGGGTACCCAGACCTACGAGCAGTACTTC.

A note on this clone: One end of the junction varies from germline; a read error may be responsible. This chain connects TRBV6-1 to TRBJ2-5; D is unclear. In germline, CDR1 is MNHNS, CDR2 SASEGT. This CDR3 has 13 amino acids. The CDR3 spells CASTVLTSQTQYF. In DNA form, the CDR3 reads TGTGCCAGCACCGTCTTGACCTCTCAGACACAGTACTTC.

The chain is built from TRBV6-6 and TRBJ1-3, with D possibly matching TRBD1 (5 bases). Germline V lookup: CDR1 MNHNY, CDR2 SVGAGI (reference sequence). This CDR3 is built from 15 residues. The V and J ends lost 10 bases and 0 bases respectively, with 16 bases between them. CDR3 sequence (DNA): TGTGCCACAGGGACCCCTCTCAGCTCTGGAAACACCATATATTTT. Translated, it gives CATGTPLSSGNTIYF.

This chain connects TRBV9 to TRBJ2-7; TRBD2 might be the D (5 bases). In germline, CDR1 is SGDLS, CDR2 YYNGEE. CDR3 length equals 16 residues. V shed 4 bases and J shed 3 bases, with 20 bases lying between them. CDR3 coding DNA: TGTGCCAGCAGCCCCCGCCCCAGCGGCTCACTCTACGAGCAGTACTTC. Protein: CASSPRPSGSLYEQYF. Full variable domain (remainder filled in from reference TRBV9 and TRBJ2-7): DSGVTQTPKHLITATGQRVTLRCSPRSGDLSVYWYQQSLDQGLQFLIQYYNGEERAKGNILERFSAQQFPDLHSELNLSSLELGDSALYFCASSPRPSGSLYEQYFGPGTRLTVT.

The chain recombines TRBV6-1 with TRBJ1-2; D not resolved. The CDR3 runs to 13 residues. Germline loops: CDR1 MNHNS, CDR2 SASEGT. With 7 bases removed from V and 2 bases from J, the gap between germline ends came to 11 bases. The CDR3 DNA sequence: TGTGCCAGCACCCCTACGCGGAACTATGGCTACACCTTC. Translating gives CASTPTRNYGYTF.

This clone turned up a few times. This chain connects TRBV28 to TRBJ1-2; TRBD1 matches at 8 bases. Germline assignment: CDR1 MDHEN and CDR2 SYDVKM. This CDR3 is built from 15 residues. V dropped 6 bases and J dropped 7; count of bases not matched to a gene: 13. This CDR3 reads CASRLGGQGASGYTF. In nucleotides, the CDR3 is TGTGCCAGCAGACTAGGTGGGCAGGGGGCGTCTGGCTACACCTTC.

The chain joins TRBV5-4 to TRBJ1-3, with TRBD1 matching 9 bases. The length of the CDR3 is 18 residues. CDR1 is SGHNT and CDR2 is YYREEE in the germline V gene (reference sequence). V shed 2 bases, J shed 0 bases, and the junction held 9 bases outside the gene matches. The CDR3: CASSLGTGLFPSGNTIYF. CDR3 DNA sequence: TGTGCCAGCAGCTTAGGGACAGGGTTATTTCCCTCTGGAAACACCATATATTTT.

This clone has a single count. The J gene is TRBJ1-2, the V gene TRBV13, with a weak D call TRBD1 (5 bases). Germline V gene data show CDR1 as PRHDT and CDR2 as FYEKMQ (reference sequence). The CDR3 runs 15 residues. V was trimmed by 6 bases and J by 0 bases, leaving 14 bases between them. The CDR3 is CASRPYRLANYGYTF. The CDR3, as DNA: TGTGCCAGCAGGCCCTACAGGCTAGCTAACTATGGCTACACCTTC. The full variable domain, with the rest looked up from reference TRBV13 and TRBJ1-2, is AAGVIQSPRHLIKEKRETATLKCYPIPRHDTVYWYQQGPGQDPQFLISFYEKMQSDKGSIPDRFSAQQFSDYHSELNMSSLELGDSALYFCASRPYRLANYGYTFGSGTRLTVV.

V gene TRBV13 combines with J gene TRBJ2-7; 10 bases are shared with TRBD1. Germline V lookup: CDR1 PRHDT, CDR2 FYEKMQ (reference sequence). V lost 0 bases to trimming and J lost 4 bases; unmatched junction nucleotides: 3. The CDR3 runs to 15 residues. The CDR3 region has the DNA TGTGCCAGCAGCTTAGGGGACAGGGGGTTTTACGAGCAGTACTTC. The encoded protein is CASSLGDRGFYEQYF.

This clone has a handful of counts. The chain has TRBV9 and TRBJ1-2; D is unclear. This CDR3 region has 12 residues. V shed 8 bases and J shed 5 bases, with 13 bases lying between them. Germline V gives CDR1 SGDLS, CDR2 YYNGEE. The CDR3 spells CARSGELYGYTF. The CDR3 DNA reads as TGTGCCAGGTCTGGGGAATTGTATGGCTACACCTTC.

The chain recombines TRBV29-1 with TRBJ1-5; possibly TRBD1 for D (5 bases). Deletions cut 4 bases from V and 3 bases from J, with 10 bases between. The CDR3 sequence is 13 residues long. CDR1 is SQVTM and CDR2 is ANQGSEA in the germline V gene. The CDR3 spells CSVARGANQPQHF. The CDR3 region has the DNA TGCAGCGTTGCGAGGGGAGCCAATCAGCCCCAGCATTTT.

CDR3 residues: CASSPEPRGRGTEAFF. For the CDR3, the DNA is TGTGCCAGCTCACCCGAGCCCCGGGGGAGAGGCACTGAAGCTTTCTTT. The V call is TRBV18, the J call TRBJ1-1; D perhaps matches TRBD1 (5 bases). This CDR3 comprises 16 residues. The germline V gene has CDR1 KGHSH and CDR2 LQKENI. Trimming took off 3 bases at V and 4 bases at J, with 18 bases between the two ends. Drawing the rest from reference TRBV18 and TRBJ1-1, the complete variable domain is NAGVMQNPRHLVRRRGQEARLRCSPMKGHSHVYWYRQLPEEGLKFMVYLQKENIIDESGMPKERFSAEFPKEGPSILRIQQVVRGDSAAYFCASSPEPRGRGTEAFFGQGTRLTVV.

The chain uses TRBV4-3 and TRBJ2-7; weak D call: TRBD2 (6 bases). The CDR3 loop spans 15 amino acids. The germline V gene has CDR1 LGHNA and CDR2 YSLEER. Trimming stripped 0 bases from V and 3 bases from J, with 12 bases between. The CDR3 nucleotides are TGCGCCAGCAGCCAAGATCTGGCGCGGGGCTACGAGCAGTACTTC. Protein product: CASSQDLARGYEQYF.

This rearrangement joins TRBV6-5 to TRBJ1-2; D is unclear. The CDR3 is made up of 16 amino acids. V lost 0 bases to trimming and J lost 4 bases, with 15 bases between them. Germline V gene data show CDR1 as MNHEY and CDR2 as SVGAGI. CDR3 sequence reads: CASSYSPRARGYGYTF. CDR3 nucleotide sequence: TGTGCCAGCAGTTACTCTCCCCGAGCTCGCGGCTATGGCTACACCTTC.

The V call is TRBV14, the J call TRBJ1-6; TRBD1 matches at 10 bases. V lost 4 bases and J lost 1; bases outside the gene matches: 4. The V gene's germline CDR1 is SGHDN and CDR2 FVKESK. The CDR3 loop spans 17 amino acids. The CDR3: CASSPPGQGSYNSPLHF. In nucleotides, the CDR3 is TGTGCCAGCAGCCCGCCGGGACAGGGGTCCTATAATTCACCCCTCCACTTT.

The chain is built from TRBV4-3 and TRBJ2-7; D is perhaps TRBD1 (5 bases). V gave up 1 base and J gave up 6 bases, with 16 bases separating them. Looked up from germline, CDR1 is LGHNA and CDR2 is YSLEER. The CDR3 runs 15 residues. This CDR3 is CASSQVWPMGREQYF. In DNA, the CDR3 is TGCGCCAGCAGCCAAGTGTGGCCGATGGGGCGCGAGCAGTACTTC.

For the CDR3, the DNA is TGTGCCAGCAGCGAAGTAGGACACAATGAAGCTTTCTTT. The encoded protein is CASSEVGHNEAFF. The genes are TRBV11-2 and TRBJ1-1, with D tentatively TRBD1 (5 bases). The CDR3 is made up of 13 amino acids. Germline values: CDR1 SGHAT, CDR2 FQNNGV. The V gene lost 5 bases and the J gene lost 7 bases, with 14 bases spanning the gap.

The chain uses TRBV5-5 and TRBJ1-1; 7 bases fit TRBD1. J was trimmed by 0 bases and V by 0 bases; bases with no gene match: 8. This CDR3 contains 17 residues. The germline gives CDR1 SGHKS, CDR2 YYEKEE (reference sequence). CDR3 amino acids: CASSLAAGQLMNTEAFF. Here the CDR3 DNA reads TGTGCCAGCAGCTTGGCAGCGGGACAGCTCATGAACACTGAAGCTTTCTTT.

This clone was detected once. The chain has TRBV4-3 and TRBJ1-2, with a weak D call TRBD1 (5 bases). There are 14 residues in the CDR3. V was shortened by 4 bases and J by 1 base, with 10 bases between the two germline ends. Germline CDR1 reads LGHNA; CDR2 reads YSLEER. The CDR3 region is CASSPAGGNYGYTF. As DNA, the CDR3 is TGCGCCAGCAGCCCTGCCGGGGGTAACTATGGCTACACCTTC.